These 10 T cell receptor beta chains share one sample of origin, sequenced in a study of shared clonotypes between healthy human individuals. Clones were sequenced by immunoSEQ multiplex PCR, and TCRdb holds only the in-frame ones, with some missing. The repertoire has 850,000 to 1,100,000 clones, around 77% of them found once; the top ten carry more than 0.85%. The sequenced sample consisted of memory CD4+ T cells from PBMCs. As to subset: CD45RA-negative fraction. The receptors here all came from a man younger than 35 in good health. Some clones in this sample may be carry-over from other donors' samples.

V and J are TRBV18 and TRBJ2-1; the D gene is possibly TRBD1 (5 bases). Trimming cost V 0 bases and J 4 bases, with 10 bases left between them. Germline V gene data show CDR1 as KGHSH and CDR2 as LQKENI. CDR3 length equals 15 residues. This CDR3 reads CASSPPPGKYNEQFF. In DNA, the CDR3 is TGTGCCAGCTCACCACCTCCAGGGAAGTACAATGAGCAGTTCTTC.

CDR3 sequence: CASSLSVVPSSYNEQFF. The CDR3, as DNA: TGCGCCAGCAGCTTGAGCGTGGTCCCAAGCTCCTACAATGAGCAGTTCTTC. The chain uses TRBV5-1 and TRBJ2-1; D remains ambiguous. With 1 base removed from V and 0 bases from J, the gap between germline ends came to 14 bases. Germline-derived CDR1 and CDR2 are SGHRS and YFSETQ. This CDR3 has 17 amino acids.

As concerns this clone: Within the sample, other DNA sequences also encode this same CDR3. V usage is TRBV5-1 and J usage is TRBJ1-4, with 7 nucleotides matching TRBD1. With V trimmed by 3 bases and J by 8 bases, 13 bases remained unmatched. The CDR3 runs 16 residues. Germline CDR1 SGHRS, CDR2 YFSETQ. The CDR3 DNA sequence: TGCGCCAGCAGCTCCCAGACAGGGCAAGGTGGAGAAAAACTGTTTTTT. It specifies CASSSQTGQGGEKLFF.

The chain links TRBV15 to TRBJ2-1; 9 positions match TRBD1. The germline gives CDR1 LNHNV, CDR2 YYDKDF (reference sequence). This CDR3 comprises 18 residues. V dropped 0 bases and J dropped 4; count of bases not matched to a gene: 10. CDR3 nucleotide sequence: TGTGCCACCAGCAGAGATGCGTACAGGGGGCTGAGTTACAATGAGCAGTTCTTC. Translating it yields CATSRDAYRGLSYNEQFF.

J is TRBJ1-3 and V is TRBV9; a weak D match, TRBD1 (5 bases). Trimming took off 0 bases at V and 2 bases at J, with 9 bases between the two ends. The CDR3 has 15 amino acids. Germline V lookup: CDR1 SGDLS, CDR2 YYNGEE. The CDR3: CASSVGGVTGNTIYF. The CDR3 region has the DNA TGTGCCAGCAGCGTAGGAGGGGTTACTGGAAACACCATATATTTT. The variable domain in full, with the rest retrieved from reference TRBV9 and TRBJ1-3, is DSGVTQTPKHLITATGQRVTLRCSPRSGDLSVYWYQQSLDQGLQFLIQYYNGEERAKGNILERFSAQQFPDLHSELNLSSLELGDSALYFCASSVGGVTGNTIYFGEGSWLTVV.

V gene TRBV7-2 combines with J gene TRBJ2-3; D gene uncertain. Per the germline V gene, CDR1 is SGHTA and CDR2 is FQGNSA. Trimming stripped 2 bases from V and 2 bases from J, with 5 bases between. The CDR3 spans 13 residues. CDR3 sequence reads: CASSLKNTDTQYF. The CDR3 region has the DNA TGTGCCAGCAGCTTAAAGAACACAGATACGCAGTATTTT.

The chain employs TRBV19 and TRBJ2-2; D remains unclear. The V end lost 5 bases, the J end lost 8 bases, and 9 bases lay between the germline ends. The CDR3 loop spans 12 amino acids. CDR1 and CDR2 from the germline V gene are LNHDA and SQIVND (reference sequence). The CDR3 protein is CASSFDRGELFF. CDR3 sequence (DNA): TGTGCCAGTAGTTTTGATAGAGGGGAGCTGTTTTTT.

The V and J genes are TRBV28 and TRBJ1-2, with a possible D match to TRBD1 (5 bases). The CDR3 covers 13 residues. The germline V gene encodes CDR1 MDHEN and CDR2 SYDVKM. V gave up 6 bases and J gave up 4 bases, with 12 bases separating them. The CDR3: CASSPSGSYGYTF. The CDR3 bases are TGTGCCAGCAGCCCCTCAGGGTCCTATGGCTACACCTTC.

This chain joins TRBV5-5 and TRBJ2-7; 7 bases are shared with TRBD1. The CDR3 is 15 residues long. Germline CDR1 is SGHKS and CDR2 is YYEKEE (reference sequence). Trimming cost V 2 bases and J 0 bases; bases outside gene matches: 5. DNA of the CDR3: TGTGCCAGCAGCTTACCAGGGGGAAGCTCCTACGAGCAGTACTTC. Residues: CASSLPGGSSYEQYF.

This clone was counted many times. The CDR3 protein is CASSSARDLVNNEQFF. In nucleotides, the CDR3 is TGTGCCAGCAGCTCCGCCCGGGACTTGGTGAACAATGAGCAGTTCTTC. The V and J genes are TRBV7-2 and TRBJ2-1; D is possibly TRBD2 (6 bases). CDR1 and CDR2 from the germline V gene are SGHTA and FQGNSA. Trimming took off 4 bases at V and 5 bases at J, with 18 bases between the two ends. This CDR3 is 16 amino acids long.